This T cell receptor beta chain was identified in a study of cytomegalovirus exposure and HLA in healthy donors. Study-wide points: CMV serostatus was the sole immune exposure data available. Later analysis identified a missense DCLRE1C variant that was linked to TCR beta V- and J-gene trimming.

To note about this clone: Its antigen remains unknown.

PCR primers comprised 60 Vbeta and 13 Jbeta primers. The method was immunoSEQ multiplex PCR; TCRdb's version includes in-frame clones alone and lacks a portion of them. The sample holds around 100,000 clones; roughly 78% are singletons and the top ten take 4% to 5.5%. CDR3 size: 14 residues. Germline V gene data show CDR1 as SGHTA and CDR2 as FQGNSA. V was trimmed by 5 bases and J by 0 bases, leaving 9 bases between them. The TCR was taken from a male donor in good health and CMV-seropositive. V gene TRBV7-2 combines with J gene TRBJ2-3; TRBD2 might be the D (6 bases). Sequencing used PBMCs. DNA of the CDR3: TGTGCCAGCAGCAAACTAGCTAGCACAGATACGCAGTATTTT. This encodes CASSKLASTDTQYF. Supplemented by reference TRBV7-2 and TRBJ2-3, the full variable domain reads GAGVSQSPSNKVTEKGKDVELRCDPISGHTALYWYRQSLGQGLEFLIYFQGNSAPDKSGLPSDRFSAERTGGSVSTLTIQRTQQEDSAVYLCASSKLASTDTQYFGPGTRLTVL.